Listed below are T cell receptor beta chains from one sample, sequenced in a study of T cells in Graves' hyperthyroidism and ophthalmopathy. TCRdb redid the calling of the multiplex PCR reads with MiXCR, one entry per CDR3 protein. The table includes 700,000 or so distinct CDR3 sequences, around 17% detected once. Sequencing was performed on blood. The receptor set was obtained from a man between 18 and 35 years old with Graves' hyperthyroidism. Each CDR3 is given with its conserved first and last residue. The D gene is left open where the match is weak. Clone size is stated in some rows and not others, as once, few, many or a class when expanded.

d_gene	v_gene	j_gene	abundance	CDR3aa	CDR3nt
NA	TRBV6-1	TRBJ2-7	many	CASINQGGHEQYF	TGTGCCAGCATTAACCAGGGGGGGCACGAGCAGTACTTC
NA	TRBV10-3	TRBJ1-4	few	CAISGSDEKLFF	TGTGCCATCAGTGGGTCCGATGAAAAACTGTTTTTT
NA	TRBV6-4	TRBJ1-4	NA	CASSREVNEKLFF	TGTGCCAGCAGCCGGGAAGTAAATGAAAAACTGTTTTTT
NA	TRBV4-1	TRBJ1-1	NA	CASSQDPGPMNTEAFF	TGCGCCAGCAGCCAAGATCCCGGTCCCATGAACACTGAAGCTTTCTTT
NA	TRBV4-3	TRBJ1-1	NA	CASSQETLGTAEAFF	TGCGCCAGCAGCCAAGAGACGCTAGGGACGGCTGAAGCTTTCTTT
NA	TRBV3-1	TRBJ1-5	many	CASSDKGGVDQPQHF	TGTGCCAGCAGCGATAAGGGCGGGGTGGATCAGCCCCAGCATTTT
NA	TRBV28	TRBJ2-7	many	CASRLGRIYEQYF	TGTGCCAGCAGACTGGGACGGATCTACGAGCAGTACTTC
NA	TRBV7-9	TRBJ1-4	NA	CASSLGQKANEKLFF	TGTGCCAGCAGTCTTGGACAGAAAGCTAATGAAAAACTGTTTTTT
NA	TRBV19	TRBJ1-2	NA	CASSWGNTNYGYTF	TGTGCCAGTAGTTGGGGAAATACTAACTATGGCTACACCTTC
NA	TRBV6-2/TRBV6-3	TRBJ1-4	NA	CASSETGSRANEKLFF	TGTGCCAGCAGTGAAACAGGGAGTCGAGCTAATGAAAAACTGTTTTTT
NA	TRBV5-1	TRBJ2-2	NA	CASSEGRSTGELFF	TGCGCCAGCAGCGAGGGGAGGAGCACCGGGGAGCTGTTTTTT
TRBD2	TRBV7-8	TRBJ2-7	many	CASSLRTSGYSYEQYF	TGTGCCAGCAGCTTACGGACTAGCGGGTACTCCTACGAGCAGTACTTC
TRBD2	TRBV11-3	TRBJ2-5	many	CASSSTYRTSGRYQETQYF	TGTGCCAGCAGCTCGACATATAGGACTAGCGGGAGGTACCAAGAGACCCAGTACTTC
NA	TRBV19	TRBJ2-5	NA	CASSSSGVRETQYF	TGTGCCAGTAGTTCGTCGGGAGTGCGAGAGACCCAGTACTTC
TRBD2	TRBV5-5	TRBJ2-2	NA	CASSRGTSGSRGELFF	TGTGCCAGCAGCAGGGGGACTAGCGGGTCTCGCGGGGAGCTGTTTTTT
TRBD1	TRBV28	TRBJ1-1	many	CASSLPGGREAFF	TGTGCCAGCAGCCTCCCAGGGGGCCGTGAAGCTTTCTTT
NA	TRBV20-1	TRBJ2-4	few	CSASTHRVAKNIQYF	TGCAGTGCTAGCACACACAGGGTAGCCAAAAACATTCAGTACTTC
NA	TRBV28	TRBJ1-2	NA	CASSSGGYDKYGYTF	TGTGCCAGCAGTTCCGGGGGTTATGACAAATATGGCTACACCTTC
TRBD2	TRBV9	TRBJ2-1	few	CASSPSGTSALREQFF	TGTGCCAGCAGCCCTTCTGGGACTAGCGCCTTAAGAGAGCAGTTCTTC
NA	TRBV4-3	TRBJ2-7	many	CASSQVASSSYEQYF	TGCGCCAGCAGCCAAGTAGCCAGCTCGTCCTACGAGCAGTACTTC
NA	TRBV28	TRBJ1-2	many	CASRNSESLYGYTF	TGTGCCAGCAGGAACAGTGAGTCGCTCTATGGCTACACCTTC
TRBD1	TRBV7-9	TRBJ2-2	NA	CASSLPRTGELIGELFF	TGTGCCAGCAGCTTACCTAGGACAGGGGAACTGATCGGGGAGCTGTTTTTT
TRBD2	TRBV24-1	TRBJ2-3	NA	CATSDPSGRATDTQYF	TGTGCCACCAGTGACCCGAGCGGGAGGGCCACGGATACGCAGTATTTT
NA	TRBV30	TRBJ1-4	many	CAWSADGYTRNEKLFF	TGTGCCTGGAGTGCGGACGGCTACACTCGTAATGAAAAACTGTTTTTT
TRBD2	TRBV18	TRBJ2-1	many	CASSPTSGRDNEQFF	TGTGCCAGCTCACCGACTAGCGGGAGAGACAATGAGCAGTTCTTC
NA	TRBV20-1	TRBJ1-1	NA	CSARPGKNTEAFF	TGCAGTGCTAGACCAGGGAAGAACACTGAAGCTTTCTTT
NA	TRBV2	TRBJ2-3	NA	CASRGGGGTDTQYF	TGTGCCAGCAGAGGGGGGGGGGGCACAGATACGCAGTATTTT
TRBD1	TRBV11-3	TRBJ2-1	many	CASSFDRDRFEEQFF	TGTGCCAGCAGCTTTGACCGGGACAGGTTTGAAGAGCAGTTCTTC